The 8 T cell receptor beta chains below were found in one sample sequenced in a study of shared clonotypes between healthy human individuals. CD45RO-negative, CCR7-positively selected cells formed the naive CD8 fraction, excluding terminally differentiated effector memory CD45RA+ cells. TCRdb keeps only in-frame clones here, not all; method: immunoSEQ multiplex PCR. The sample contains around 600,000 clones, 98% of which appear only once. The sequencing sample was made of naive CD8+ T cells sorted from blood. These receptors were collected from a young man in good health.

This sequence joins TRBV2 and TRBJ2-7, with 8 bases lining up with TRBD2. Unmatched junction bases numbered 4, after V lost 1 base and J lost 2 bases. The CDR3 covers 15 residues. Germline-derived CDR1 and CDR2 are SNHLY and FYNNEI. The CDR3 loop is CASSEGPGLAYEQYF. As DNA, the CDR3 is TGTGCCAGCAGTGAAGGGCCGGGACTAGCCTACGAGCAGTACTTC.

This chain uses TRBV29-1 with TRBJ2-1; 14 nucleotides line up with TRBD2. Trimming at V came to 7 bases and at J to 3 bases, leaving 14 bases not matched to a gene. The CDR3 spans 18 residues. Germline loops: CDR1 SQVTM, CDR2 ANQGSEA. The chain's CDR3 is CSGEPGLAGDGYYNEQFF. In nucleotides, the CDR3 is TGCAGCGGGGAACCGGGACTAGCGGGAGATGGATACTACAATGAGCAGTTCTTC.

J is TRBJ2-3 and V is TRBV6-5; 8 bases fit TRBD1. Germline V gene sequence: CDR1 MNHEY, CDR2 SVGAGI. Losses at the gene ends were 2 bases for V and 2 bases for J; bases not matched to a gene: 6. The CDR3 loop spans 16 amino acids. Here the CDR3 reads CASSYVPGGVTDTQYF. As DNA, the CDR3 is TGTGCCAGCAGTTACGTTCCAGGGGGCGTCACAGATACGCAGTATTTT.

The gene calls are TRBV14 and TRBJ2-1; TRBD2 matches 11 bases. J was trimmed by 5 bases and V by 6 bases; bases with no gene match: 9. The CDR3 consists of 16 residues. In germline, CDR1 is SGHDN, CDR2 FVKESK. This CDR3 is CASSPTSGSVHNEQFF. In nucleotides, the CDR3 is TGTGCCAGCAGTCCAACTAGCGGGAGCGTCCACAATGAGCAGTTCTTC.

This clone has a single count. The chain recombines TRBV10-2 with TRBJ2-7; possibly TRBD1 for D (5 bases). V lost 3 bases and J lost 6, with 12 bases in between. Germline assignment: CDR1 WSHSY and CDR2 SAAADI. The CDR3 loop spans 13 amino acids. Here the CDR3 reads CASSDGATVEQYF. CDR3 nucleotides: TGCGCCAGCAGTGATGGAGCGACAGTCGAGCAGTACTTC.

J is TRBJ2-7 and V is TRBV7-9; D not resolved. There are 14 residues in the CDR3. Trimming took 3 bases from V and 0 from J, leaving 9 bases between them. Germline-derived CDR1 and CDR2 are SEHNR and FQNEAQ (reference sequence). The chain's CDR3 is CASSFPESSYEQYF. The DNA of the CDR3 is TGTGCCAGCAGCTTCCCTGAGAGCTCCTACGAGCAGTACTTC.

The gene calls are TRBV11-2 and TRBJ2-7; 7 bases match TRBD1. CDR1 SGHAT and CDR2 FQNNGV come from the germline V gene. Trimming removed 6 bases from V and 5 bases from J; junction bases left unmatched: 16. This CDR3 contains 16 residues. CDR3 in DNA: TGTGCCAGCAGATACGGGGCCGGGACAGTTCCCCACGAGCAGTACTTC. Protein: CASRYGAGTVPHEQYF.

This CDR3 reads CASSPWGGELFF. DNA of the CDR3: TGTGCCAGCAGCCCATGGGGCGGGGAGCTGTTTTTT. The chain combines TRBV11-2 with TRBJ2-2; no definite D call. This CDR3 is built from 12 residues. In germline, CDR1 is SGHAT, CDR2 FQNNGV. The germline V and J ends were trimmed by 5 bases and 7 bases, with 8 bases remaining between them.